A selection of T cell receptor beta chains follows, all from one sample in a study of CD8 T cells in Susac syndrome. A single record per CDR3 protein comes from TCRdb applying MiXCR to the immunoSEQ multiplex PCR reads. The table lists fewer than 90,000 distinct CDR3 sequences, approximately 95% of them singletons. The source material was CD8+ T cells from PBMCs. These receptors were taken from a human donor with Susac syndrome. CDR3s include the opening cysteine and the closing phenylalanine or tryptophan. The order of the fields is V gene, D gene, clone size, J gene, CDR3 protein, CDR3 DNA. D genes are given only for firm matches. Clone size, where shown, is once, few, many, or a class for clones that have expanded.

TRBV3-1	.	.	TRBJ2-3	CASSQGGGVQDTQYF	TGTGCCAGCAGCCAAGGTGGGGGAGTCCAAGATACGCAGTATTTT
TRBV5-1	.	.	TRBJ1-2	CASSIGTPHNYGYTF	TGCGCCAGCAGCATCGGGACCCCTCATAACTATGGCTACACCTTC
TRBV11-2	TRBD1	.	TRBJ1-1	CASSLGGQGTAFF	TGTGCCAGCAGCTTAGGGGGACAGGGCACAGCTTTCTTT
TRBV12-3/TRBV12-4	.	.	TRBJ1-5	CASSLGGAGNQPQHF	TGTGCCAGCAGTTTGGGTGGGGCTGGCAATCAGCCCCAGCATTTT
TRBV5-1	.	.	TRBJ1-4	CASSIGITNEKLFF	TGCGCCAGCAGCATAGGGATAACTAATGAAAAACTGTTTTTT
TRBV13	.	.	TRBJ2-1	CASSLGTGNEQFF	TGTGCCAGCAGCTTAGGGACCGGTAATGAGCAGTTCTTC
TRBV6-5	.	.	TRBJ2-1	CASSLPGVAGNEQFF	TGTGCCAGCAGCCTCCCCGGCGTAGCCGGGAATGAGCAGTTCTTC
TRBV11-2	TRBD2	.	TRBJ2-1	CASSLGTSGGFEQFF	TGTGCCAGCAGCCTAGGGACTAGCGGGGGGTTTGAGCAGTTCTTC
TRBV5-1	TRBD1	.	TRBJ2-7	CASSLDRGTHEQYF	TGCGCCAGCAGCTTGGACAGGGGAACCCACGAGCAGTACTTC
TRBV5-1	TRBD1	.	TRBJ2-2	CASSSRTGGGTGELFF	TGCGCCAGCAGCTCACGGACAGGGGGAGGGACCGGGGAGCTGTTTTTT
TRBV7-9	TRBD2	.	TRBJ2-7	CASSPPLAASYEQYF	TGTGCCAGCAGCCCCCCCCTAGCGGCATCCTACGAGCAGTACTTC
TRBV27	TRBD1	.	TRBJ2-1	CASSLGQGANEQFF	TGTGCCAGCAGCTTGGGACAGGGGGCCAATGAGCAGTTCTTC
TRBV20-1	.	.	TRBJ2-6	CSADTRQRSGANVLTF	TGCAGTGCGGATACGAGACAGCGCTCTGGGGCCAACGTCCTGACTTTC
TRBV6-5	.	.	TRBJ1-2	CASTPGPLRVGYTF	TGTGCCAGCACCCCCGGTCCGCTCCGGGTAGGCTACACCTTC
TRBV7-9	TRBD1	.	TRBJ1-2	CASSSIRTGIYGYTF	TGTGCCAGCAGCTCAATAAGGACAGGGATCTATGGCTACACCTTC
TRBV11-2	.	.	TRBJ2-1	CASSLAHLIVNEQFF	TGTGCCAGCAGCTTAGCACATCTTATAGTCAATGAGCAGTTCTTC
TRBV5-1	.	.	TRBJ1-5	CASSLDGNQGQPQHF	TGCGCCAGCAGCTTGGACGGGAACCAAGGCCAGCCCCAGCATTTT
TRBV28	.	.	TRBJ2-1	CASSSLNEQFF	TGTGCCAGCAGTTCCCTTAATGAGCAGTTCTTC
TRBV7-9	.	.	TRBJ2-2	CASSPDRSTGELFF	TGTGCCAGCAGCCCCGACCGATCCACCGGGGAGCTGTTTTTT
TRBV6-5	.	.	TRBJ1-2	CASSYSQGFNYGYTF	TGTGCCAGCAGTTACTCTCAAGGTTTTAACTATGGCTACACCTTC
TRBV18	.	.	TRBJ2-2	CASSGQSLTGELFF	TGTGCCAGCTCCGGACAGTCACTCACCGGGGAGCTGTTTTTT
TRBV18	.	.	TRBJ1-2	CASSPRGRIWGYTF	TGTGCCAGCTCACCACGGGGACGAATATGGGGCTACACCTTC
TRBV5-4	.	.	TRBJ2-1	CASSFPTDNEQFF	TGTGCCAGCAGCTTCCCTACCGACAATGAGCAGTTCTTC
TRBV3-1	.	.	TRBJ2-7	CANSQGGSVYEQYF	TGTGCCAACAGCCAAGGAGGTTCGGTCTACGAGCAGTACTTC
TRBV2	.	.	TRBJ1-5	CASIPSTDQPQHF	TGTGCCAGCATCCCTTCGACAGATCAGCCCCAGCATTTT
TRBV12-3/TRBV12-4	.	.	TRBJ2-7	CASRAGLGALEQYF	TGTGCCAGCAGGGCAGGGCTGGGGGCCCTCGAGCAGTACTTC
TRBV20-1	TRBD2	.	TRBJ2-3	CSAISGRPDTQYF	TGCAGTGCTATAAGCGGGAGGCCAGATACGCAGTATTTT
TRBV7-9	.	.	TRBJ2-7	CASSLERSYEQYF	TGTGCCAGCAGCTTAGAGAGATCCTACGAGCAGTACTTC
TRBV27	TRBD2	.	TRBJ2-1	CASSLLGREVYNEQFF	TGTGCCAGCAGTTTATTGGGGCGGGAGGTTTACAATGAGCAGTTCTTC
TRBV2	.	once	TRBJ2-7	CASSRDISFEQYF	TGTGCCAGCAGCCGGGACATCTCCTTTGAGCAGTACTTC
TRBV19	.	.	TRBJ2-2	CASSGVIGELFF	TGTGCCAGTAGTGGGGTTATCGGGGAGCTGTTTTTT
TRBV19	TRBD1	.	TRBJ2-2	CASSIDLNRGLYTGELFF	TGTGCCAGTAGTATAGATCTAAACAGGGGGCTCTACACCGGGGAGCTGTTTTTT
TRBV7-2	.	.	TRBJ2-7	CASSLSWGSYEQYF	TGTGCCAGCAGCTTGAGTTGGGGCTCCTACGAGCAGTACTTC
TRBV18	.	once	TRBJ1-1	CASSPDRDNAFF	TGTGCCAGCTCACCCGACCGGGACAATGCTTTCTTT
TRBV7-9	.	.	TRBJ2-7	CASSFPGPYEQYF	TGTGCCAGCAGCTTCCCGGGGCCCTACGAGCAGTACTTC
TRBV6-2/TRBV6-3	.	.	TRBJ1-2	CASSYTRTPPAYGYTF	TGTGCCAGCAGTTACACTAGGACTCCGCCTGCCTATGGCTACACCTTC
TRBV19	TRBD1	.	TRBJ2-2	CASQQGTGELFF	TGTGCCAGTCAACAGGGGACCGGGGAGCTGTTTTTT
TRBV20-1	.	.	TRBJ1-6	CSARSTVLSPLHF	TGCAGTGCTAGATCGACAGTACTATCACCCCTCCACTTT
TRBV27	.	.	TRBJ1-1	CASSLSVGREAFF	TGTGCCAGCAGTTTATCGGTGGGCAGGGAAGCTTTCTTT
TRBV20-1	TRBD2	.	TRBJ2-7	CSASVVAGPYEQYF	TGCAGTGCTAGTGTGGTAGCGGGGCCCTACGAGCAGTACTTC